The TCR beta chain under discussion was sequenced for a study of identical twins. This CDR3 region has 13 residues. V lost 0 bases and J lost 2, with 8 bases in between. Germline V lookup: CDR1 DFQATT, CDR2 SNEGSKA (reference sequence). TCRdb fed the 5' RACE reads into MiXCR, producing one record per CDR3 protein. The sample holds 500,000 to 600,000 distinct CDR3 sequences, 20% to 25% seen once. The same sample was also used in a study of T cells expressing NK-cell markers.

This clonotype was sampled from a woman under 30 in good health. The chain has TRBV20-1 and TRBJ2-7; TRBD1 might be the D (6 bases). The source material was CD4+ T cells sorted from blood. In nucleotides, the CDR3 is TGCAGTGCTAGAGAGCACAGGGCCTACGAGCAGTACTTC. Protein: CSAREHRAYEQYF.